This T cell receptor (beta chain) was sequenced during a study of STAT5B mutations in CD4+ large granular lymphocyte leukemia. The CDR3 has 13 amino acids. Trimming cost V 2 bases and J 5 bases; bases outside gene matches: 1. Germline lookup yields CDR1 SGHVS and CDR2 FQNEAQ. Using immunoSEQ multiplex PCR, the repertoire was profiled, and TCRdb retains in-frame clones only, with some absent. This table holds some 29,000 clones, approximately 80% found once. The material sequenced was CD4+ T cells from blood buffy coats. The chain uses TRBV7-8 and TRBJ1-1, with TRBD1 identical over 8 bases. The receptor comes from a human donor in good health. In nucleotides, the CDR3 is TGTGCCAGCAGCTTAACAGGGGGGACTGAAGCTTTCTTT. It is translated as CASSLTGGTEAFF.